This T cell receptor (beta chain) was found in a study of human T cells and chemical hapten exposure. Study information: The patients were mostly female; they had alopecia areata, totalis or universalis.

Time point denoted: patch test 1, 2 weeks after DPC sensitization. Treatment denoted: therapeutic diphenylcyclopropenone sensitization with weekly scalp DPC. Blood, whole and unfractionated, served as the source for total RNA extraction. This clonotype came up a few times. Single cDNA molecules in the library carried unique molecular identifiers attached during preparation. TCRdb passed the RACE reads through MiXCR, listing each CDR3 protein once. The sample lists tens of thousands of distinct CDR3 sequences, 9.8% seen once, with over 3% in the top ten. The input for sequencing was whole blood, taken in connection with sensitization to the hapten diphenylcyclopropenone (DPC). This TCR came from a woman between 40 and 55 years old with alopecia areata. Some clones in this sample may be carry-over from other donors' samples.

CDR3 in amino acids: CASSPNMDGELFF. CDR3 nucleotides: TGTGCCAGCAGCCCCAATATGGATGGGGAGCTGTTTTTT. The chain couples TRBV14 to TRBJ2-2; no clear D. Trimming shortened V by 4 bases and J by 8 bases, and 11 bases separated the two germline ends. This CDR3 is 13 amino acids long. Per germline, CDR1 SGHDN and CDR2 FVKESK.